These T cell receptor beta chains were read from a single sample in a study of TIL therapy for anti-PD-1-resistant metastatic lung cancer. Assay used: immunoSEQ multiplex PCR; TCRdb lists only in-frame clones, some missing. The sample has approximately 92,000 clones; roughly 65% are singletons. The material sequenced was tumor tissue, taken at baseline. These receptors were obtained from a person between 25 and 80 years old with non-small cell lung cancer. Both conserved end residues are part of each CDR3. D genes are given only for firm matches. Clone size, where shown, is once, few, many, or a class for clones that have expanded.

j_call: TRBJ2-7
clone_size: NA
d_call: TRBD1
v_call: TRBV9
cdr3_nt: TGTGCCAGCAGCGTAGGGGACAGCCTAGTTTACGAGCAGTACTTC
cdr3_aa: CASSVGDSLVYEQYF

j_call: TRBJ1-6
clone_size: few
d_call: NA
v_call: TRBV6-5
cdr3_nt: TGTGCCAGCAGTTACTCGGGGGCGGGGTGGTCACCCCTCCACTTT
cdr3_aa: CASSYSGAGWSPLHF

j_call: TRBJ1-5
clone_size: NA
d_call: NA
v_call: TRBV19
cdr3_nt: TGTGCCAGTAGTATAAACGGTGGGGGCGGTGGTCAGCCCCAGCATTTT
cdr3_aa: CASSINGGGGGQPQHF

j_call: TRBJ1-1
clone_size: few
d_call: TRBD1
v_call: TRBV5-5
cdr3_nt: TGTGCCAGCAGCCGGGAGCAGGGGGCGACTGAAGCTTTCTTT
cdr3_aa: CASSREQGATEAFF

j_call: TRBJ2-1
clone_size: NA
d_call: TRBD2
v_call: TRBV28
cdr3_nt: TGTGCCAGCAGTGAAGGGGGGGGTAGGCCTAGCGGGAGTTCTGGGTTCTTC
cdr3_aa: CASSEGGGRPSGSSGFF

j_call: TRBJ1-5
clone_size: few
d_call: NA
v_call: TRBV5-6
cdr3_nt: TGTGCCAGCAGCTCGACAGGCTCTCGGCAGCCCCAGCATTTT
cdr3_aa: CASSSTGSRQPQHF

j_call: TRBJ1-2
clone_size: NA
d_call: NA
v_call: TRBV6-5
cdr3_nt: TGTGCCAGCAGTTACTCGGGAGGCGCGGGCTATGGCTACACCTTC
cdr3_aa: CASSYSGGAGYGYTF

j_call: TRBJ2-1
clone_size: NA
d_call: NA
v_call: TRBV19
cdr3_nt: TGTGCCAGTCACAGTAGTCGGAAGCAGTTCTTC
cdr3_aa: CASHSSRKQFF

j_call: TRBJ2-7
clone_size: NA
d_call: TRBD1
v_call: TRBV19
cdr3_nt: TGTGCCAGTAGTACCCCGGACAGGGGGGTCGAGCAGTACTTC
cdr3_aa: CASSTPDRGVEQYF

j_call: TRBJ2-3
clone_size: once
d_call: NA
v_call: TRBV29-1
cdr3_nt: TGCAGCGTTGATTCTGCCTTTCGTAGCACAGATACGCAGTATTTT
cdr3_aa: CSVDSAFRSTDTQYF

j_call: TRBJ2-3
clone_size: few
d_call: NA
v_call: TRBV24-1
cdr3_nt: TGTGCCACCAGAGCAGGGAAAGAGCGAGATACGCAGTATTTT
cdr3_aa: CATRAGKERDTQYF

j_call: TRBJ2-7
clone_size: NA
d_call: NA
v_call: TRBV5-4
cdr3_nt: TGTGCCAGCAGCCCGCGAGGCGGGAAACCCTACGAGCAGTACTTC
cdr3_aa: CASSPRGGKPYEQYF

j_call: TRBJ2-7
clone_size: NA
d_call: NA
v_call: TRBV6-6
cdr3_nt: TGTGCCAGCAGCTCGACAGAGGGGCTCTACGAGCAGTACTTC
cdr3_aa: CASSSTEGLYEQYF

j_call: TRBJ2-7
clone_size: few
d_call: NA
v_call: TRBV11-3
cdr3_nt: TGTGCCAGCAGCTTAGACGGGCTGGGAGAGCAGTACTTC
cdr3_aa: CASSLDGLGEQYF

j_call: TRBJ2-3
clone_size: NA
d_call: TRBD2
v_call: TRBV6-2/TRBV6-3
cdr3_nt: TGTGCCAGCAGTTTCGGGGGGGCGACAGATACGCAGTATTTT
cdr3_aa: CASSFGGATDTQYF

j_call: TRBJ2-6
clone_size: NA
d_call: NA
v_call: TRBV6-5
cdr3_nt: TGTGCCAGCAGTCCGAACATTGGGGCCAACGTCCTGACTTTC
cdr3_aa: CASSPNIGANVLTF

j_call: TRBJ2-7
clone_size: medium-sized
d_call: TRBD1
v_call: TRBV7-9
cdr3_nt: TGTGCCAGCGGTTCGAGCAGGGGGCTTGAGCAGTACTTC
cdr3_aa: CASGSSRGLEQYF

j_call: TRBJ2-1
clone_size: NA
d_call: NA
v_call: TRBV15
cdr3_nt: TGTGCCACCAGCAAAGATGGGGTGGGGGAGCAGTTCTTC
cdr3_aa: CATSKDGVGEQFF

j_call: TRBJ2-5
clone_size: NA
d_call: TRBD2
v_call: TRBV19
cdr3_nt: TGTGCCAGTAGTATAGGGACTAGCGGGGGTACCCAGTACTTC
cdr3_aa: CASSIGTSGGTQYF

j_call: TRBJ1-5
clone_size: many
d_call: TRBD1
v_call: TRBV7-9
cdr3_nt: TGTGCCAGCAGCGATCAGGGGGGGACCAATCAGCCCCAGCATTTT
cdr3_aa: CASSDQGGTNQPQHF

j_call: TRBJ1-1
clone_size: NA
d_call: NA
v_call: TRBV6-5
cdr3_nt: TGTGCCAGCAGTTATTGGGGGGCAGAGACTGAAGCTTTCTTT
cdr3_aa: CASSYWGAETEAFF

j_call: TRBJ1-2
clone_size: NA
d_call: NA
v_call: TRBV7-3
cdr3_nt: TGTGCCAGCAGCCCCCAATCCGGATACTATGGCTACACCTTC
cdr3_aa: CASSPQSGYYGYTF

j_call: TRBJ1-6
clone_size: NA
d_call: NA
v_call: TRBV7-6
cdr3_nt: TGTGCCAGCAGCCCGGGAGACCAGGGCCAGTCACCCCTCCACTTT
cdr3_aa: CASSPGDQGQSPLHF

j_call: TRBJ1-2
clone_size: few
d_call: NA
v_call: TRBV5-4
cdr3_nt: TGTGCCAGCAGCTTGAGAGGGGCAAGAGGCTACACCTTC
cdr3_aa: CASSLRGARGYTF

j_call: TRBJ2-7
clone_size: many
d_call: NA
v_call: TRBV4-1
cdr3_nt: TGCGCCAGCAGCCTCACGGGTCAGGGAGCCTACGAGCAGTACTTC
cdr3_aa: CASSLTGQGAYEQYF

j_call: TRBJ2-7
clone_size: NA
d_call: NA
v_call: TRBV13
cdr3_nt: TGTGCCAGCAGCTTCAGTTCGAGCGGATCCTACGAGCAGTACTTC
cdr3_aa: CASSFSSSGSYEQYF

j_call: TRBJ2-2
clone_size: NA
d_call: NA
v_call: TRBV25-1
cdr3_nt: TGTGCCAGCAGTGTGTGGTCGGGACCGAACACCGGGGAGCTGTTTTTT
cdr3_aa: CASSVWSGPNTGELFF

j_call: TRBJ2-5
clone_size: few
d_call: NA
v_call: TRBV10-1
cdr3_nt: TGCGCCAGCAGTGAAGCAGGGCTAGAGACCCAGTACTTC
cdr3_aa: CASSEAGLETQYF

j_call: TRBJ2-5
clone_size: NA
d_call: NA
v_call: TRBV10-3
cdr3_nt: TGTGCCTCCCAACAGGACAACCAAGAGACCCAGTACTTC
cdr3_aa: CASQQDNQETQYF

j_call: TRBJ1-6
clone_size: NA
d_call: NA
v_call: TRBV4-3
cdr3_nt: TGCGCCAGCGGACGGGCAGCGAATTCACCCCTCCACTTT
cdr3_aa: CASGRAANSPLHF

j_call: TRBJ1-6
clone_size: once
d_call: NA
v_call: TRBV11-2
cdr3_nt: TGTGCCAGCAGCCCGGACCTACATAATTCACCCCTCCACTTT
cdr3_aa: CASSPDLHNSPLHF

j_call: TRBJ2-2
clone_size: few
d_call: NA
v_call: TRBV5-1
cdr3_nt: TGCGCCAGCAGCTTCAGGGTGGCCGGGGAGCTGTTTTTT
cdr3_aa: CASSFRVAGELFF

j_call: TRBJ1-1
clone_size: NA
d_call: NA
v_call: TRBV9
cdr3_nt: TGTGCCAGCAGCCTAAGGGCCAAAGAGGACACTGAAGCTTTCTTT
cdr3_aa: CASSLRAKEDTEAFF

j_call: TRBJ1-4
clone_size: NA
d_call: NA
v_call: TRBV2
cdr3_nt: TGTGCCAGCAGGCGAGGTAGTGCAACTAATGAAAAACTGTTTTTT
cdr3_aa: CASRRGSATNEKLFF

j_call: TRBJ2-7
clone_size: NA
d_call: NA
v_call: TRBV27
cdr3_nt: TGTGCCAGCAGTCCCATTTTGGCAGTAACCTACGAGCAGTACTTC
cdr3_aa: CASSPILAVTYEQYF

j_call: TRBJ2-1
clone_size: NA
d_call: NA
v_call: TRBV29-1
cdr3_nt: TGCAGCGCCTCGAACTGGGGGAATGAGCAGTTCTTC
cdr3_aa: CSASNWGNEQFF

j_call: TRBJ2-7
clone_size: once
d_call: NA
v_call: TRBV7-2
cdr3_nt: TGTGCCAGCAGCTTACAGGCTAAGCAGTACTTC
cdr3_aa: CASSLQAKQYF

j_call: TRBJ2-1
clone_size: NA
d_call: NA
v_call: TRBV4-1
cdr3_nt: TGCGCCAGCAGCCAAGCCCTAGCGACCGCCTACAATGAGCAGTTCTTC
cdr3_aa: CASSQALATAYNEQFF

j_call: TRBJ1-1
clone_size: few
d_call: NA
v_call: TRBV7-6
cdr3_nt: TGTGCCAGCAGCCAGGAGGGTGGAAAGGGCGAAGCTTTCTTT
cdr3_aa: CASSQEGGKGEAFF

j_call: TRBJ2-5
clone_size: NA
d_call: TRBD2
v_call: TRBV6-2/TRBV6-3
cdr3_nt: TGTGCCAGCAGTTACACGGGGGGGCCTAAAGAGACCCAGTACTTC
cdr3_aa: CASSYTGGPKETQYF

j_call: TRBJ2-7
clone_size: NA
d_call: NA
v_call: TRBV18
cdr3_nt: TGTGCCAGCTCACCACCAGGGGCGAACTCCTACGAGCAGTACTTC
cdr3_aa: CASSPPGANSYEQYF

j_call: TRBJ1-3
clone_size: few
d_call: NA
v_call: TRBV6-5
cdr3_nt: TGTGCCAGCAGTCTTCCGAACCTAAACACCATATATTTT
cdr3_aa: CASSLPNLNTIYF

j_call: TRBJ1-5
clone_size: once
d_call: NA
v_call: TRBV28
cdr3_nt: TGTGCCAGCAGTTTATCCGGACAGTACAATCAGCCCCAGCATTTT
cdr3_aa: CASSLSGQYNQPQHF

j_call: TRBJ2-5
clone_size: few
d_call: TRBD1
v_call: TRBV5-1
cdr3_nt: TGCGCCAGCAGCTTGGCAGGGGGCAATCAAGAGACCCAGTACTTC
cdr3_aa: CASSLAGGNQETQYF

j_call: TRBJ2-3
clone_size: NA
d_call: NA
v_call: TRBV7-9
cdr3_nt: TGTGCCAGCAGCTTAGCCGGCAACGGGGGACGAGATACGCAGTATTTT
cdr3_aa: CASSLAGNGGRDTQYF

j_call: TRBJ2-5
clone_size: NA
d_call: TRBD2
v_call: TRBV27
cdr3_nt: TGTGCCAGCAGACGAGGTGGTAGCGGGCCGCCACCGGGCCCCGGCGGGGGAGAGACCCAGTACTTC
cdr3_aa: CASRRGGSGPPPGPGGGETQYF

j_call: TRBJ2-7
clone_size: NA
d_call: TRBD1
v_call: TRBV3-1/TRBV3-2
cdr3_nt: TGTGCCAGCAGCCAAGTGGGGGACAGATCCTACGAGCAGTACTTC
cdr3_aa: CASSQVGDRSYEQYF

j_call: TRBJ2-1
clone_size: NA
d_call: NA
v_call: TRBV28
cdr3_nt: TGTGCCACGCAGAGGGTTGGGTCCTACAATGAGCAGTTCTTC
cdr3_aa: CATQRVGSYNEQFF

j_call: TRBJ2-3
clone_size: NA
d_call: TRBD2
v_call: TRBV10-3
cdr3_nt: TGTGCCATCAGTGAAATGGCTAGCGGTTCCACAGATACGCAGTATTTT
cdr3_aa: CAISEMASGSTDTQYF

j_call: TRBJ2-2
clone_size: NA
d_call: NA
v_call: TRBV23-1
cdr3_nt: TGCGCCAGCAGTACAAGGATCCGGGAGCTGTTTTTT
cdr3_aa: CASSTRIRELFF

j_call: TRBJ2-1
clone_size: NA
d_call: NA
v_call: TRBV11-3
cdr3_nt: TGTGCCAGCAGCTTAGGGGCAGGGAGGAATGAGCAGTTCTTC
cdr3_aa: CASSLGAGRNEQFF

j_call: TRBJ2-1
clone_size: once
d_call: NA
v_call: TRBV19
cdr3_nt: TGTGCCAGTAGTTGGGGAACAGGGTCCTCCTACAATGAGCAGTTCTTC
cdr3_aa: CASSWGTGSSYNEQFF

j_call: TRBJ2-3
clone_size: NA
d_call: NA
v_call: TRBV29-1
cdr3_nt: TGCAGCGTTGGCAGGGACACAACAGATACGCAGTATTTT
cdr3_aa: CSVGRDTTDTQYF

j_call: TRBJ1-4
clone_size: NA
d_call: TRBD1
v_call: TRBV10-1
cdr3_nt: TGCGCCAGCAGAGAGAACAGGGGGCTAAGAGAAAAACTGTTTTTT
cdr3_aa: CASRENRGLREKLFF

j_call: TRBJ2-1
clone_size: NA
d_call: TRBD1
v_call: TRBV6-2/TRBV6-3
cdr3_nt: TGTGCCAGCAGCTTAACCAGACAGGGAAGAGGGGATGAGCAGTTCTTC
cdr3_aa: CASSLTRQGRGDEQFF